The 13 T cell receptor beta chains reported below all come from one sample, sequenced in a study of vaccination effects on CD4 cells after COVID-19. Antigen-specific CD4+ T cells were expanded (with viral peptide pools) by the ViraFEST assay ahead of sequencing. Culturing for more than 9 days preceded CD4+ T cell isolation. Convalescent patients had PCR-confirmed SARS-CoV-2 infection between March and December 2020. Sequencing was performed with immunoSEQ multiplex PCR; in TCRdb, only in-frame clones are kept and a portion is missing. This sample has 55,000 to 90,000 clones, with roughly 73% found just once. Their recognized antigens are unknown. Sequenced material: CD4+ T cells from PBMCs cultured with HIV peptides, taken before COVID-19 vaccination. Sample subset: HIV-1 Nef peptide pool negative control/reference culture. The origin of the receptors is a human donor who had a prior SARS-CoV-2 infection.

The gene calls are TRBV7-3 and TRBJ2-3; D is possibly TRBD1 (5 bases). Germline CDR1 SGHTA, CDR2 FQGTGA. V lost 1 base and J 4 bases, leaving 24 bases between the germline ends. This CDR3 comprises 19 residues. CDR3 sequence (DNA): TGTGCCAGCAGCTTAAAAGGGGCTACCACGGCCTCCATGCCAGATACGCAGTATTTT. Translated: CASSLKGATTASMPDTQYF.

The V call is TRBV7-2, the J call TRBJ2-2, with 11 bases identical to TRBD2. The junction had 8 bases not matched to a gene; V was cut back by 5 bases and J by 6 bases. The CDR3 loop spans 16 amino acids. The germline gives CDR1 SGHTA, CDR2 FQGNSA. DNA for the CDR3: TGTGCCAGCAGCCCTATAGCGGGAGGGTACGCCGGGGAGCTGTTTTTT. Translated, it gives CASSPIAGGYAGELFF.

The V call is TRBV7-3, the J call TRBJ2-5; 11 nucleotides line up with TRBD1. From germline, CDR1 is SGHTA and CDR2 FQGTGA. J lost 2 bases, V lost 2 bases, and 4 bases had no gene match. This CDR3 has 16 amino acids. CDR3 sequence (DNA): TGTGCCAGCAGCTTAGTCGGGACAGGGGGTCAAGAGACCCAGTACTTC. It codes for CASSLVGTGGQETQYF. Full variable domain (remainder filled in from reference TRBV7-3 and TRBJ2-5): GAGVSQTPSNKVTEKGKYVELRCDPISGHTALYWYRQSLGQGPEFLIYFQGTGAADDSGLPNDRFFAVRPEGSVSTLKIQRTERGDSAVYLCASSLVGTGGQETQYFGPGTRLLVL.

This clone was recorded a few times. The rearrangement joins TRBV11-1 to TRBJ2-1; no firm D call. CDR1 and CDR2 from the germline V gene are SGHAT and FQDESV (reference sequence). The CDR3 is 13 amino acids. V lost 1 base, J lost 6 bases, and 7 bases lay in between. The CDR3 reads CASSLETGNEQFF. The CDR3 DNA follows: TGTGCCAGCAGCTTAGAGACCGGCAATGAGCAGTTCTTC.

In its sample, this clone was seen a few times. This rearrangement joins TRBV6-5 to TRBJ1-2; no clear D. In germline, CDR1 is MNHEY, CDR2 SVGAGI. CDR3 length equals 13 residues. The V gene lost 8 bases and the J gene lost 4 bases, with 14 bases spanning the gap. CDR3 sequence (DNA): TGTGCCAGCTTAGGGTGGCGCGGCTATGGCTACACCTTC. Translated, it gives CASLGWRGYGYTF.

V and J are TRBV6-1 and TRBJ1-4; no reliable D call. Per the germline V gene, CDR1 is MNHNS and CDR2 is SASEGT. V shed 3 bases and J shed 0 bases, with 11 bases lying between them. The CDR3 totals 16 residues. The chain's CDR3 is CASSERREATNEKLFF. In nucleotides, the CDR3 is TGTGCCAGCAGTGAGAGAAGGGAAGCAACTAATGAAAAACTGTTTTTT.

This clone was seen more than once but under ten times. This sequence joins TRBV20-1 and TRBJ2-7; D gene unclear. V was pared by 7 bases and J by 0 bases, with 7 bases between. CDR1 is DFQATT, CDR2 SNEGSKA, per germline (reference sequence). This CDR3 has 11 amino acids. The CDR3 sequence is CSVQDSYEQYF. The DNA of the CDR3 is TGCAGTGTTCAGGACTCCTACGAGCAGTACTTC.

This chain joins TRBV19 and TRBJ2-6; 7 bases match TRBD1. This CDR3 has 15 amino acids. V dropped 6 bases and J dropped 2; count of bases not matched to a gene: 4. Germline V CDR1 and CDR2: LNHDA, SQIVND (reference sequence). The CDR3 bases are TGTGCCAGTAGAAGACAGGGCCCTGGGGCCAACGTCCTGACTTTC. Translating gives CASRRQGPGANVLTF.

The V call is TRBV20-1, the J call TRBJ2-3; D is perhaps TRBD2 (7 bases). This CDR3 region has 17 residues. The V gene lost 3 bases and the J gene lost 6 bases, with 25 bases spanning the gap. Germline V gene sequence: CDR1 DFQATT, CDR2 SNEGSKA (reference sequence). The CDR3 is CSASRSSGGHESDTQYF. CDR3 nucleotides: TGCAGTGCTAGTAGAAGTTCGGGGGGCCACGAATCGGATACGCAGTATTTT.

This clone was seen only once. This chain links TRBV7-2 with TRBJ2-6; no clear D gene. Per the germline V gene, CDR1 is SGHTA and CDR2 is FQGNSA. Trimming removed 1 base from V and 0 bases from J, with 4 bases in between. This CDR3 is built from 15 residues. The DNA for the CDR3 is TGTGCCAGCAGCTTAGAGGGCTCTGGGGCCAACGTCCTGACTTTC. The encoded protein is CASSLEGSGANVLTF. Supplemented by reference TRBV7-2 and TRBJ2-6, the full variable domain reads GAGVSQSPSNKVTEKGKDVELRCDPISGHTALYWYRQSLGQGLEFLIYFQGNSAPDKSGLPSDRFSAERTGGSVSTLTIQRTQQEDSAVYLCASSLEGSGANVLTFGAGSRLTVL.

The rearrangement joins TRBV5-4 to TRBJ2-5, with D tentatively TRBD2 (7 bases). CDR1 SGHNT and CDR2 YYREEE come from the germline V gene (reference sequence). The CDR3 is made up of 14 amino acids. V shed 4 bases and J shed 2 bases, with 12 bases lying between them. CDR3 nucleotide sequence: TGTGCCAGCAGCACGGGGGGCCGTCAAGAGACCCAGTACTTC. This encodes CASSTGGRQETQYF.

This clone has a single count. This chain joins TRBV6-5 and TRBJ2-7; TRBD2 aligns across 10 bases. The CDR3 runs to 14 residues. Trimming cost V 4 bases and J 1 base; bases outside gene matches: 1. The germline V gene has CDR1 MNHEY and CDR2 SVGAGI. The CDR3 DNA sequence: TGTGCCAGCAGTTGGACTAGCGGATCCTACGAGCAGTACTTC. Protein product: CASSWTSGSYEQYF.

J is TRBJ2-1 and V is TRBV13, with 7 bases fitting TRBD2. V was clipped by 3 bases and J by 10 bases; unmatched bases: 3. The CDR3 consists of 12 residues. Germline-derived CDR1 and CDR2 are PRHDT and FYEKMQ (reference sequence). CDR3 residues: CASSFHGGEQFF. The CDR3 DNA reads TGTGCCAGCAGCTTCCACGGGGGGGAGCAGTTCTTC.